This entry lists 32 T cell receptor beta chains sequenced from one sample in a study of PD-L1 blockade in urothelial cancer. Here immunoSEQ multiplex PCR was the method, and the copy in TCRdb shows in-frame clones only, minus some. The sample contains about 69,000 clones, about 88% of which appear only once. This material consisted of PBMCs, taken around atezolizumab (anti-PD-L1) treatment. These receptors were collected from a man aged 55 to 69 with urothelial cancer.

The V and J genes are TRBV19 and TRBJ1-2, with D perhaps matching TRBD1 (6 bases). Germline-derived CDR1 and CDR2 are LNHDA and SQIVND (reference sequence). V was clipped by 11 bases and J by 4 bases, with 14 bases between them. This CDR3 has 12 residues. CDR3 sequence (DNA): TGTGCCGGTTCGACAGGCGGCTATGGCTACACCTTC. Translating gives CAGSTGGYGYTF.

This clone was picked up a small number of times. The chain employs TRBV7-2 and TRBJ1-2, with D possibly being TRBD1 (6 bases). The CDR3 contains 13 residues. Germline CDR1 is SGHTA and CDR2 is FQGNSA. V was clipped by 2 bases and J by 6 bases, with 10 bases between them. The CDR3 coding sequence is TGTGCCAGCAGCTTAATGGCAGGGGATGGCTACACCTTC. Amino acid sequence: CASSLMAGDGYTF.

CDR3 sequence (DNA): TGCAGCGTCAAAAAGGTAGCTTTAAGCTCCTACAATGAGCAGTTCTTC. Amino acid sequence: CSVKKVALSSYNEQFF. This rearrangement joins TRBV29-1 to TRBJ2-1, with D uncertain. The CDR3 loop spans 16 amino acids. CDR1 SQVTM and CDR2 ANQGSEA come from the germline V gene. Trimming removed 6 bases at V and 0 bases at J, with 18 bases between.

This clone was found a few times. The rearrangement uses TRBV7-2 and TRBJ1-6; 7 bases fit TRBD1. CDR3 length equals 14 residues. Germline assignment: CDR1 SGHTA and CDR2 FQGNSA. V dropped 4 bases and J dropped 14; count of bases not matched to a gene: 11. The CDR3 loop reads CASSSLGQPTALHF. Here the CDR3 DNA reads TGTGCCAGCAGCTCATTGGGACAGCCCACGGCCCTCCACTTT.

This chain links TRBV9 with TRBJ1-2, with D possibly TRBD1 on 6 matching bases. The germline V gene encodes CDR1 SGDLS and CDR2 YYNGEE. V was shortened by 0 bases and J by 2 bases, with 8 bases between the two germline ends. This CDR3 has 14 residues. DNA for the CDR3: TGTGCCAGCAGCGTAGGGGGGCAGAACTATGGCTACACCTTC. It codes for CASSVGGQNYGYTF.

This sequence joins TRBV4-3 and TRBJ1-4; perhaps TRBD1 as D (5 bases). The V end lost 0 bases, the J end lost 6 bases, and 11 bases lay between the germline ends. This CDR3 is built from 15 residues. The V gene's germline CDR1 is LGHNA and CDR2 YSLEER. CDR3 residues: CASSQEGLGDEKLFF. DNA of the CDR3: TGCGCCAGCAGCCAAGAGGGGTTAGGGGATGAAAAACTGTTTTTT.

This chain joins TRBV10-3 and TRBJ2-3; D is perhaps TRBD2 (7 bases). The CDR3 is made up of 17 amino acids. CDR1 is ENHRY, CDR2 SYGVKD, per germline. Trimming cost V 2 bases and J 1 base, with 16 bases left between them. The CDR3 loop reads CAISELGGGRGTDTQYF. The CDR3 DNA reads as TGTGCCATCAGTGAGCTAGGGGGGGGCCGGGGCACAGATACGCAGTATTTT.

V and J are TRBV6-5 and TRBJ2-7; 10 bases are a match to TRBD1. The germline CDR1 and CDR2 sequences are MNHEY and SVGAGI. This CDR3 spans 14 amino acids. With V trimmed by 10 bases and J by 4 bases, 10 bases remained unmatched. The CDR3 protein is CATSRDRGGYEQYF. The CDR3 bases are TGTGCCACCTCCAGGGACAGGGGAGGATACGAGCAGTACTTC.

The chain couples TRBV21-1 to TRBJ2-7; TRBD1, the table's D call, lacks a check against the DNA. TRBV21-1 is classified as a pseudogene. The CDR3 extends over 18 amino acids. CDR3 sequence: CASSKGHRDRGGPYEQYF. The DNA of the CDR3 is TGTGCCAGCAGCAAAGGCCACCGGGACAGGGGGGGACCCTACGAGCAGTACTTC.

This chain joins TRBV19 and TRBJ2-7, with 10 positions matching TRBD2. The CDR3 contains 19 residues. Germline V gives CDR1 LNHDA, CDR2 SQIVND (reference sequence). The junction had 20 bases not matched to a gene; V was cut back by 5 bases and J by 4 bases. This chain's CDR3 is CASSPRASGRALPAYEQYF. DNA of the CDR3: TGTGCCAGTAGTCCGAGGGCCAGCGGGAGGGCTCTTCCCGCTTACGAGCAGTACTTC.

This clone occurred a few times. V usage is TRBV5-1 and J usage is TRBJ2-1; D gene uncertain. From germline, CDR1 is SGHRS and CDR2 YFSETQ. Trimming shortened V by 1 base and J by 5 bases, and 16 bases separated the two germline ends. This CDR3 spans 16 amino acids. CDR3 bases: TGCGCCAGCAGCTTGTCCTCCGGAGAGGCCAACAATGAGCAGTTCTTC. Amino acid sequence: CASSLSSGEANNEQFF.

This clone was picked up one time. The V gene is TRBV28, the J gene TRBJ2-3; D is possibly TRBD1 (6 bases). This CDR3 contains 15 residues. The V gene lost 7 bases and the J gene lost 3 bases, with 17 bases spanning the gap. Per germline, CDR1 MDHEN and CDR2 SYDVKM. The CDR3 spells CASTARGTVTDTQYF. The CDR3 DNA reads TGTGCCAGCACCGCTAGGGGGACGGTAACAGATACGCAGTATTTT.

J is TRBJ2-2 and V is TRBV4-1, with 8 bases matching TRBD2. CDR3 length: 17 amino acids. Per the germline V gene, CDR1 is MGHRA and CDR2 is YSYEKL. V shed 3 bases, J shed 3 bases, and the junction held 9 bases outside the gene matches. The CDR3 DNA is TGCGCCAGCAGCCAGCCTTTAGCGGGACCGCACACCGGGGAGCTGTTTTTT. Protein product: CASSQPLAGPHTGELFF.

This clone occurred once. V and J are TRBV12-5 and TRBJ2-1, with TRBD1 matching over 10 bases. V lost 5 bases, J lost 6 bases, and 10 bases stayed unmatched. CDR3 length equals 16 residues. Per the germline V gene, CDR1 is LGHNT and CDR2 is FRNRAP. CDR3 nucleotide sequence: TGTGCTAGTGGTACCCCAGAGACAGGGGGCTTCAATGAGCAGTTCTTC. It translates to CASGTPETGGFNEQFF.

This clone was counted a single time. V gene TRBV9 combines with J gene TRBJ2-1; the match to TRBD1 covers 7 bases. The CDR3 is made up of 14 amino acids. The V and J ends lost 5 bases and 5 bases, in that order; junction bases with no gene match: 7. Germline values: CDR1 SGDLS, CDR2 YYNGEE. This CDR3 reads CASRPGTVDNEQFF. CDR3 bases: TGTGCCAGCAGACCCGGGACAGTGGACAATGAGCAGTTCTTC.

The chain links TRBV6-1 to TRBJ1-1; D gene unclear. V lost 6 bases to trimming and J lost 0 bases, with 11 bases between them. CDR1 is MNHNS and CDR2 is SASEGT in the germline V gene. The CDR3 sequence is 14 residues long. CDR3 sequence: CASSEHSMNTEAFF. DNA for the CDR3: TGTGCCAGCAGCGAGCATAGTATGAACACTGAAGCTTTCTTT.

Worth noting for this clone: One junction end disagrees with the germline gene, perhaps due to a read error. The gene calls are TRBV10-3 and TRBJ2-7; unclear D gene. The CDR3 spans 11 residues. The V gene's germline CDR1 is ENHRY and CDR2 SYGVKD. Here the CDR3 reads CAIGDSYEQYF. CDR3 coding DNA: TGCGCTATAGGAGACTCCTACGAGCAGTACTTC.

V usage is TRBV30 and J usage is TRBJ2-5, with 8 nucleotides matching TRBD1. V gave up 2 bases and J gave up 2 bases; unmatched junction bases: 7. Looked up from germline, CDR1 is GTSNPN and CDR2 is SVGIG (reference sequence). The CDR3 runs to 15 residues. The CDR3 coding sequence is TGTGCCTGGAGTAACCCGGACAGGGATCAAGAGACCCAGTACTTC. Protein: CAWSNPDRDQETQYF. Supplemented by reference TRBV30 and TRBJ2-5, the full variable domain reads SQTIHQWPATLVQPVGSPLSLECTVEGTSNPNLYWYRQAAGRGLQLLFYSVGIGQISSEVPQNLSASRPQDRQFILSSKKLLLSDSGFYLCAWSNPDRDQETQYFGPGTRLLVL.

V and J are TRBV5-4 and TRBJ2-3; 9 nucleotides align to TRBD1. Losses at the gene ends were 4 bases for V and 4 bases for J; bases not matched to a gene: 13. The V gene's germline CDR1 is SGHNT and CDR2 YYREEE (reference sequence). The CDR3 covers 17 residues. The CDR3 region has the DNA TGTGCCAGCAGCAAGGAATTCCGGGACAGGGATTCAGATACGCAGTATTTT. This gives the protein CASSKEFRDRDSDTQYF.

The chain has TRBV11-2 and TRBJ1-3, with 9 nucleotides matching TRBD1. The CDR3 consists of 15 residues. V was pared by 5 bases and J by 2 bases, with 4 bases of the junction left unmatched. Germline CDR1 and CDR2: SGHAT and FQNNGV. The CDR3 DNA reads TGTGCCAGCAGCCCGGACAGGGGAACTGGAAACACCATATATTTT. Its protein product is CASSPDRGTGNTIYF.

The CDR3 reads CASSLGTSGINEQFF. CDR3 DNA: TGCGCCAGCAGCTTGGGGACTAGCGGGATCAATGAGCAGTTCTTC. The chain has TRBV5-1 and TRBJ2-1; 12 bases fit TRBD2. Trimming took 0 bases from V and 6 from J; bases not matched to a gene: 1. The CDR3 has 15 residues. The germline V gene has CDR1 SGHRS and CDR2 YFSETQ.

The CDR3 DNA follows: TGTGCCATCAGCTCCGGGACAGGGGGCAGGAATGAGCAGTTCTTC. It specifies CAISSGTGGRNEQFF. The V gene is TRBV10-3, the J gene TRBJ2-1; 12 nucleotides align to TRBD1. The germline CDR1 and CDR2 sequences are ENHRY and SYGVKD. The CDR3 runs to 15 residues. V lost 6 bases to trimming and J lost 7 bases; unmatched junction nucleotides: 7.

This rearrangement joins TRBV19 to TRBJ2-3; the match to TRBD2 covers 10 bases. The V gene end was trimmed by 5 bases and the J gene end by 5 bases; junction bases not matched to a gene: 10. There are 16 residues in the CDR3. CDR1 and CDR2 (germline): LNHDA, SQIVND (reference sequence). The CDR3 spells CASSGGASGSRDTQYF. The CDR3 DNA sequence: TGTGCCAGTAGTGGTGGGGCTAGCGGGAGCCGAGATACGCAGTATTTT.

The chain couples TRBV29-1 to TRBJ2-6; 9 positions agree with TRBD1. The germline gives CDR1 SQVTM, CDR2 ANQGSEA. This CDR3 has 14 amino acids. V lost 5 bases, J lost 4 bases, and 3 bases stayed unmatched. CDR3 residues: CSVRTGAGANVLTF. As DNA, the CDR3 is TGCAGCGTTCGGACAGGGGCCGGGGCCAACGTCCTGACTTTC.

The chain joins TRBV6-1 to TRBJ1-2; D not certain. The CDR3 runs 16 residues. Germline V gene data show CDR1 as MNHNS and CDR2 as SASEGT. V was cut by 0 bases and J by 4 bases, with 15 bases left in between. The DNA for the CDR3 is TGTGCCAGCAGTGAAGCGCTGGGAGGAAGGTCCTATGGCTACACCTTC. Translated, it gives CASSEALGGRSYGYTF.

The chain joins TRBV2 to TRBJ2-7; D is ambiguous. The CDR3 spans 12 residues. Germline CDR1 reads SNHLY; CDR2 reads FYNNEI. Trimming removed 6 bases from V and 4 bases from J, with 10 bases in between. Written as DNA, the CDR3 is TGTGCCAGCAGGAACCAGGCGTACGAGCAGTACTTC. This gives the protein CASRNQAYEQYF.

The chain employs TRBV7-2 and TRBJ2-3; 7 bases fit TRBD2. CDR1 SGHTA and CDR2 FQGNSA come from the germline V gene. The V gene end was trimmed by 2 bases and the J gene end by 6 bases; junction bases not matched to a gene: 8. The CDR3 extends over 15 amino acids. Here the CDR3 DNA reads TGTGCCAGCAGCTTAAGCGGGGCCCCCGGGGATACGCAGTATTTT. This translates into CASSLSGAPGDTQYF.

The chain joins TRBV18 to TRBJ2-7, with a weak D call TRBD1 (5 bases). From germline, CDR1 is KGHSH and CDR2 LQKENI. CDR3 length equals 13 residues. Trimming stripped 4 bases from V and 2 bases from J, with 9 bases between. CDR3 sequence (DNA): TGTGCCAGCTCACAACAGGAGACCTACGAGCAGTACTTC. Translating gives CASSQQETYEQYF.

The V and J genes are TRBV6-5 and TRBJ2-7; TRBD1 agrees at 8 bases. The length of the CDR3 is 14 residues. From germline, CDR1 is MNHEY and CDR2 SVGAGI. J gave up 4 bases and V 4 bases, and 6 bases lay outside the gene matches. The CDR3 region is CASSSQGVNYEQYF. CDR3 in DNA: TGTGCCAGCAGTTCACAGGGGGTCAATTACGAGCAGTACTTC.

The chain is built from TRBV5-1 and TRBJ2-1; a possible D gene is TRBD2 (5 bases). The CDR3 consists of 15 residues. Germline values: CDR1 SGHRS, CDR2 YFSETQ. V was clipped by 2 bases and J by 6 bases, with 15 bases between them. The CDR3 protein is CASSFWGIEGNEQFF. CDR3 coding DNA: TGCGCCAGCAGCTTTTGGGGTATCGAGGGCAATGAGCAGTTCTTC.

The chain's CDR3 is CASSIGTSASDTLDSADTQYF. CDR3 nucleotides: TGTGCCAGCAGCATTGGGACATCTGCATCCGACACCTTAGATAGCGCAGATACGCAGTATTTT. The rearrangement uses TRBV21-1 and TRBJ2-3; the table gives TRBD1 as D, unverified against the DNA. TRBV21-1 corresponds to a pseudogene. This CDR3 contains 21 residues.

CDR3 region: CASSPGRSGDTQYF. In DNA, the CDR3 is TGTGCCAGCAGTCCCGGGAGGTCCGGTGATACGCAGTATTTT. The J gene is TRBJ2-3, the V gene TRBV6-6; 7 positions match TRBD2. The germline CDR1 and CDR2 sequences are MNHNY and SVGAGI (reference sequence). The CDR3 loop spans 14 amino acids. The ends lost 5 bases at V and 6 bases at J; junction bases unmatched: 8.